The TCR beta chain under discussion was sequenced for a study of T cells in Graves' hyperthyroidism and ophthalmopathy. A word on this clonotype: A read error may explain this, as a much larger clone is one base away.

Researchers amplified the TCR beta CDR3 regions from RNA transcripts. HTBI primers were used for first-round RT-PCR of the TCR CDR3. From the multiplex PCR reads, TCRdb called clonotypes with MiXCR, one entry per CDR3 protein. The data contain hundreds of thousands of distinct CDR3 sequences, 11% to 15% of them singletons. From germline, CDR1 is MDHEN and CDR2 SYDVKM. This CDR3 region has 15 residues. The origin of this receptor is a woman younger than 30 with Graves' hyperthyroidism. V gene TRBV28 combines with J gene TRBJ2-7; D remains unclear. The sequenced sample consisted of blood. Here the CDR3 reads CAGSPGFGPYYEQYF. CDR3 DNA: TGTGCCGGCAGCCCCGGTTTCGGCCCATACTACGAGCAGTACTTC.